Below, one TCR beta chain is given with its context. Profiling relied on immunoSEQ multiplex PCR, and the TCRdb table lists in-frame clones only, not all of them. This table has 110,000 or so clones, 85% to 90% appearing once. These data come from a study of control samples from healthy donors and cancer patients. Germline V gives CDR1 SGHNT, CDR2 YYREEE (reference sequence). The CDR3 is 15 amino acids. V was pared by 4 bases and J by 4 bases, with 7 bases of the junction left unmatched. This receptor was taken from a man in his thirties or forties in good health. Sequenced sample: blood. The V gene is TRBV5-4, the J gene TRBJ1-2, with 10 bases that match TRBD1. The CDR3 DNA reads as TGTGCCAGCAGCCTGCGGGGACAGGGGACCTATGGCTACACCTTC. Protein: CASSLRGQGTYGYTF.